The source of this TCR beta chain is a study of CD8+ T cells in alopecia areata. Trimming took off 5 bases at V and 0 bases at J, with 10 bases between the two ends. This CDR3 is built from 14 residues. The germline gives CDR1 SGHAT, CDR2 FQNNGV. Study results and limitations: Sequencing of scalp tissue also captures the resident alphabeta T cells of normal skin. With patients, TCR sharing proved less clear than in mice, a difference possibly related to HLA. Affected scalp, especially in alopecia totalis/universalis, had a higher clonality than normal scalp did.

A FACSAria was used to sort CD4+ and CD8+ T cells. These cells came from PBMCs. To note about this clone: Its antigen is still unknown.

RNA was isolated and reverse transcribed to cDNA, the sequencing template. Profiling relied on immunoSEQ multiplex PCR, and the TCRdb table lists in-frame clones only, not all of them. The table includes around 150,000 clones, 50% to 65% detected once. V and J are TRBV11-2 and TRBJ1-1; D gene ambiguous. The sequence was collected from a human donor in good health. The specimen sequenced was CD4+ T cells sorted from blood. CDR3 nucleotide sequence: TGTGCCAGCAGCAAAATTAATCTGAACACTGAAGCTTTCTTT. This sequence encodes CASSKINLNTEAFF. Full variable domain (outside the CDR3, taken from reference TRBV11-2 and TRBJ1-1): EAGVAQSPRYKIIEKRQSVAFWCNPISGHATLYWYQQILGQGPKLLIQFQNNGVVDDSQLPKDRFSAERLKGVDSTLKIQPAKLEDSAVYLCASSKINLNTEAFFGQGTRLTVV.